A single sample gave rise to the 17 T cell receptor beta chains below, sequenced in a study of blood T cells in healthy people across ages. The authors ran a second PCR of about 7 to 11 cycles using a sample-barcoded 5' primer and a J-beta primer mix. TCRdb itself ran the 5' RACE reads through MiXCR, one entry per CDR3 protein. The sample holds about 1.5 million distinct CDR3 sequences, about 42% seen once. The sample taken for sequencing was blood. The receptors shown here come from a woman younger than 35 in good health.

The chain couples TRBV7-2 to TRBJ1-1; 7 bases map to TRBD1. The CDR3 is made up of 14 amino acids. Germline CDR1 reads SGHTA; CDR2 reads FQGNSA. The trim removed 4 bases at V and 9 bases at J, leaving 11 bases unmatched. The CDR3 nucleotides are TGTGCCAGCAGCTGGGACAGTCATAAAACCCAAGCTTTCTTT. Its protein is CASSWDSHKTQAFF. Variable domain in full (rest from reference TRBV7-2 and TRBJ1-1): GAGVSQSPSNKVTEKGKDVELRCDPISGHTALYWYRQSLGQGLEFLIYFQGNSAPDKSGLPSDRFSAERTGGSVSTLTIQRTQQEDSAVYLCASSWDSHKTQAFFGQGTRLTVV.

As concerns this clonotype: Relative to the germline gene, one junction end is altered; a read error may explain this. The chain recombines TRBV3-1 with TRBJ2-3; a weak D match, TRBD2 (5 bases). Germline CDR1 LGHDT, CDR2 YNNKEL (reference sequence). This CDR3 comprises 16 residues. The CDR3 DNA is TGTGCCAGCAGCCATGTACTAGAACCCGTCACAGAGACGCAGTATTTT. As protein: CASSHVLEPVTETQYF.

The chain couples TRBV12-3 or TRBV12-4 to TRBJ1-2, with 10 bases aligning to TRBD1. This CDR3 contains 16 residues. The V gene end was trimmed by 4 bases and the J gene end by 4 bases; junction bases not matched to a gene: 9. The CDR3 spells CASSWTGGGLGYGYTF. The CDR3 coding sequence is TGTGCCAGCAGTTGGACAGGGGGAGGTTTAGGCTATGGCTACACCTTC.

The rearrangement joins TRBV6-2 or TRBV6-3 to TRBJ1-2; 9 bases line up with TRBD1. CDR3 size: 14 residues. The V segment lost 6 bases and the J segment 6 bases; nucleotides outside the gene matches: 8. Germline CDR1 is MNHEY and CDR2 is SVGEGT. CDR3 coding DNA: TGTGCCAGCAGCCTCCCCGGGACAGGGAATGGCTACACCTTC. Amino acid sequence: CASSLPGTGNGYTF.

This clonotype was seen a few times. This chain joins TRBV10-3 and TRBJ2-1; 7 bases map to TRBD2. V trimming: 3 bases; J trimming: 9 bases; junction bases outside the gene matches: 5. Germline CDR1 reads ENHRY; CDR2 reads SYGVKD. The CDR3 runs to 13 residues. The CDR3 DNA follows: TGTGCCATCAGTGATAGCGGGTATGTTGAGCAGTTCTTC. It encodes CAISDSGYVEQFF.

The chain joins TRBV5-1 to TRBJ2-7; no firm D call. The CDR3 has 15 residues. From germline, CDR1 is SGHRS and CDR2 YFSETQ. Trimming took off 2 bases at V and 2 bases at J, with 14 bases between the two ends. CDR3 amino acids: CASSFGWVSAYEQYF. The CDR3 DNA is TGCGCCAGCAGCTTTGGGTGGGTATCCGCCTACGAGCAGTACTTC.

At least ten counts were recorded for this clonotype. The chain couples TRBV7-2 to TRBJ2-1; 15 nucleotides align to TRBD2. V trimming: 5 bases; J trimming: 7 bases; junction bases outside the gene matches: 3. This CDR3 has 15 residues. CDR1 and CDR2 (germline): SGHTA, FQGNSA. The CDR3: CASSRTSGGVNEQFF. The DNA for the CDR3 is TGTGCCAGCAGCCGGACTAGCGGGGGGGTAAATGAGCAGTTCTTC.

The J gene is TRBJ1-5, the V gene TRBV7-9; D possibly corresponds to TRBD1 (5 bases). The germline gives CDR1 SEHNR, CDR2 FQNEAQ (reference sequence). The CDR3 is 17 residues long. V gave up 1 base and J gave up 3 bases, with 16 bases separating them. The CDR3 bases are TGTGCCAGCAGCTTAGTGAATGGGGCGAGAGACAATCAGCCCCAGCATTTT. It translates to CASSLVNGARDNQPQHF.

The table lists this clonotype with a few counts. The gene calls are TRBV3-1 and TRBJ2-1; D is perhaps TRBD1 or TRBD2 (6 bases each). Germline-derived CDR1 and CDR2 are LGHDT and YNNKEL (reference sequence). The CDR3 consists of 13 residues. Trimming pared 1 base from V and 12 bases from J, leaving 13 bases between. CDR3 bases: TGTGCCAGCAGCCAAGGGGGGGCAGCAGGGCAGTTCTTC. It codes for CASSQGGAAGQFF.

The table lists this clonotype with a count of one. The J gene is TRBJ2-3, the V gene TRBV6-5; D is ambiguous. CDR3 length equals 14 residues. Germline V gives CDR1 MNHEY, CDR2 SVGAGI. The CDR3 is CDTESTNVPDTQYF. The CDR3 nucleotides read TGTGACACCGAATCAACCAATGTCCCAGATACGCAGTATTTT.

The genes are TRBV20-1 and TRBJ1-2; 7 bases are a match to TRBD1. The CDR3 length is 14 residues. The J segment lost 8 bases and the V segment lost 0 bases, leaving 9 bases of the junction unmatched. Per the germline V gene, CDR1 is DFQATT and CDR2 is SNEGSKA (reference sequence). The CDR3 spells CSARDREGAGGYTF. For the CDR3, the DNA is TGCAGTGCTAGAGATCGAGAGGGGGCTGGCGGCTACACCTTC.

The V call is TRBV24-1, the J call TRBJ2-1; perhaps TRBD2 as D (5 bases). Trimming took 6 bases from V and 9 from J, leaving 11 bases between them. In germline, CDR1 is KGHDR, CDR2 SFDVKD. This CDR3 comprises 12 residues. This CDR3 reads CATSTIEGEQFF. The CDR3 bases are TGTGCCACCAGTACCATCGAGGGTGAGCAGTTCTTC.

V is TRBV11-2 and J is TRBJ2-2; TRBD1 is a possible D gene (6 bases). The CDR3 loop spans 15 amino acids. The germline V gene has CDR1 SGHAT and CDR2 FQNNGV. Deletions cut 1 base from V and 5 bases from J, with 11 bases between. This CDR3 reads CASSLVAGVTGELFF. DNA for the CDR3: TGTGCCAGCAGCTTAGTAGCAGGGGTGACCGGGGAGCTGTTTTTT.

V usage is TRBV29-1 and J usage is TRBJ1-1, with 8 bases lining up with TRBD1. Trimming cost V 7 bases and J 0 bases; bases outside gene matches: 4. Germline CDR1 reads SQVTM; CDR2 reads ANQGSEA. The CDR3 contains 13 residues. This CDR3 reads CSGGTGLNTEAFF. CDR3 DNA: TGCAGCGGCGGGACAGGCCTGAACACTGAAGCTTTCTTT.

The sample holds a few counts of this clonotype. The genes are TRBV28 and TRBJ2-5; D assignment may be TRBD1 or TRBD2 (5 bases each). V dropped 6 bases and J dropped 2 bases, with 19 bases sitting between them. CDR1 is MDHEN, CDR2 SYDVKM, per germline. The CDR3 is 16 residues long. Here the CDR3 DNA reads TGTGCCAGCAGCAACCCGGGACGCAGCTTGCAAGAGACCCAGTACTTC. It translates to CASSNPGRSLQETQYF.

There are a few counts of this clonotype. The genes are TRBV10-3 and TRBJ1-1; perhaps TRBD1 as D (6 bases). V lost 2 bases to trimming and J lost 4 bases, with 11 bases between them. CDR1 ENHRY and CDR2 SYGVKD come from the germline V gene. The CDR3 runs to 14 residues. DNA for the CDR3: TGTGCCATCAGTGAGACAACAGGGATCACTGAAGCTTTCTTT. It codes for CAISETTGITEAFF.

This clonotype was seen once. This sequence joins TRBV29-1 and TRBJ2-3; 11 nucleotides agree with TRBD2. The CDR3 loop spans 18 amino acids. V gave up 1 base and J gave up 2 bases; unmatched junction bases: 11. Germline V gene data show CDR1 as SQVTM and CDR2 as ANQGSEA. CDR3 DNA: TGCAGCGTTGAAGGGAGGGGGCTAGCGGGGGGACTCACAGATACGCAGTATTTT. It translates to CSVEGRGLAGGLTDTQYF.